These T cell receptor beta chains were read from a single sample in a study of T-cell memory formation after mild COVID-19. TCRdb reprocessed the 5' RACE reads via MiXCR and lists one record per CDR3 protein. The sample holds 250,000 or so distinct CDR3 sequences, approximately 18% seen once. The material sequenced was PBMCs or a T cell subset sorted from them (not recorded which). The receptors here all came from a man between 18 and 29 years old who had mild COVID-19 (a few samples of this study predate the infection). Cell type and time point are not known. Both conserved end residues are part of each CDR3. D genes are given only for firm matches. Only some rows state a clone size, as once, few, many or a class for expanded clones.

clone_size j_call d_call v_call cdr3_nt cdr3_aa
few TRBJ1-1 - TRBV21-1 TGTGCCAGCAGCATACAGGGTCGGGTGTGTCACACTGAAGCTTTCTTT CASSIQGRVCHTEAFF
few TRBJ2-4 - TRBV5-1 TGCGCCAGCTCCGATCCCGGGTCGGGAAACATTCAGTACTTC CASSDPGSGNIQYF
many TRBJ2-5 - TRBV5-5 TGTGCCAGCAGCGGAGGACTCACGAGGAGGGAGACCCAGTACTTC CASSGGLTRRETQYF
- TRBJ1-1 - TRBV23-1 TGCGCCAGCAGTCAACCACTCTATCAGAAGAACACTGAAGCTTTCTTT CASSQPLYQKNTEAFF
- TRBJ1-2 TRBD1 TRBV29-1 TGCAGCGTTGGCACGGGACAGGACTATGGCTACACCTTC CSVGTGQDYGYTF
- TRBJ2-7 - TRBV27 TGTGCCAGCAGTTCTGCACTCCGCTCCTACGAGCAGTACTTC CASSSALRSYEQYF
- TRBJ2-3 - TRBV14 TGTGCCAGCAGCCAACGACTGTCGGGCCTTTCGGATACGCAGTATTTT CASSQRLSGLSDTQYF
many TRBJ2-6 - TRBV5-1 TGCGCCAGCAGCTCCCGGAACAACGTCCTGACTTTC CASSSRNNVLTF
- TRBJ2-5 - TRBV2 TGTGCCAGCAGGGAAGGCGTCGAAGAGACCCAGTACTTC CASREGVEETQYF
- TRBJ2-1 TRBD2 TRBV4-2 TGTGCCAGCAGCCAATGGACTAGCCCGGGCCATGAGCAGTTCTTC CASSQWTSPGHEQFF
- TRBJ1-2 - TRBV6-5 TGTGCCAGCAGTTACTCGAGGGACCCAGGGTATGGCTACACCTTC CASSYSRDPGYGYTF
- TRBJ2-3 - TRBV5-1 TGCGCCAGCAGAAGAGAGGGCTTCACAGATACGCAGTATTTT CASRREGFTDTQYF
few TRBJ2-7 TRBD2 TRBV9 TGTGCCAGCAGCGCGACTAGCGGGTCCTACGAGCAGTACTTC CASSATSGSYEQYF
- TRBJ2-5 TRBD2 TRBV7-3 TGTGCCAGCAGCACCGGGACTAGCGGGGCAGAGACCCAGTACTTC CASSTGTSGAETQYF
- TRBJ2-3 - TRBV14 TGTGCCAGCAGCCAAGTTGGAGGGGGGGCCTCAGATACGCAGTATTTT CASSQVGGGASDTQYF
- TRBJ1-2 - TRBV5-4 TGTGCCAGCAGCTTCGTCGAGAGGAACTATGGCTACACCTTC CASSFVERNYGYTF
few TRBJ2-5 - TRBV11-3 TGTGCCAGCAGCTCGGGCGCCGGGGGGCCGGTGACCCAGTACTTC CASSSGAGGPVTQYF
- TRBJ2-1 - TRBV4-2 TGTGCCAGCAGCCAAGATTATTGGGCGGCTAGCTCCTACAATGAGCAGTTCTTC CASSQDYWAASSYNEQFF
few TRBJ1-1 - TRBV7-2 TGTGCCAGCAGAACGCAGGAGAACACTGAAGCTTTCTTT CASRTQENTEAFF
few TRBJ2-5 TRBD2 TRBV20-1 TGCAGTGCTAGACTAGCGGGCACGCAAGAGACCCAGTACTTC CSARLAGTQETQYF
many TRBJ2-3 - TRBV5-1 TGTGCCAGCAGCCCTGACACAGATACGCAGTATTTT CASSPDTDTQYF
few TRBJ1-2 - TRBV12-3/TRBV12-4 TGTGCCAGCAGTCCGAACCCCGACTATGGCTACACCTTC CASSPNPDYGYTF
few TRBJ2-2 - TRBV6-2/TRBV6-3 TGTGCCAGCAGTTACTCGAAGACTAGACTGAACACCGGGGAGCTGTTTTTT CASSYSKTRLNTGELFF
few TRBJ2-5 TRBD2 TRBV6-2/TRBV6-3 TGTGCCAGCAGACGCTACGGGGGGGGTCAAGAGACCCAGTACTTC CASRRYGGGQETQYF